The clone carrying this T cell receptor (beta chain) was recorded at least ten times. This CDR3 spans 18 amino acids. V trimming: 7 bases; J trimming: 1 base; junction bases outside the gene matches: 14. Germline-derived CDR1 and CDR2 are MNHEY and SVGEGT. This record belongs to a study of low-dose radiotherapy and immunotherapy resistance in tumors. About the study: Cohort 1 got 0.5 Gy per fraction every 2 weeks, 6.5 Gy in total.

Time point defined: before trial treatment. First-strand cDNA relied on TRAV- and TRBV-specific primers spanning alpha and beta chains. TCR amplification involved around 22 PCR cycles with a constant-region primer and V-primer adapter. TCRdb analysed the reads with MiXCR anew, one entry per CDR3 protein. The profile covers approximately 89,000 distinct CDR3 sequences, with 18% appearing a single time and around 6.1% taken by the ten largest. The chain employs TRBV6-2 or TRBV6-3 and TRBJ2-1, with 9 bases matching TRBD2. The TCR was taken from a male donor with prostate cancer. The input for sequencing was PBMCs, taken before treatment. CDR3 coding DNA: TGTGCCAGCACCAAGAGGCTAGCGGGGAGCAGGTCCTACAATGAGCAGTTCTTC. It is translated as CASTKRLAGSRSYNEQFF.